The subject of this entry is one TCR beta chain. This entry comes from a study of technical replicates of blood from several donors. CDR3 size: 16 residues. Trimming removed 5 bases from V and 5 bases from J, with 21 bases in between. Germline lookup yields CDR1 PRHDT and CDR2 FYEKMQ (reference sequence). Profiling relied on immunoSEQ multiplex PCR, and the TCRdb table lists in-frame clones only, not all of them. The repertoire includes roughly 87,000 clones, 90% to 95% of them detected once, and 0.2% to 0.25% sits in the top ten. The sequence was obtained from a human donor in good health. The chain couples TRBV13 to TRBJ2-5; tentative D call: TRBD2 (5 bases). The sample consisted of T cells isolated from PBMCs. The CDR3 DNA sequence: TGTGCCAGCAGCCCTCCCCGGTCCGGAGGCCGGGAGACCCAGTACTTC. Its translation is CASSPPRSGGRETQYF.